Listed here are 27 T cell receptor beta chains from one sample, sequenced in a study of blood T cell dynamics during melanoma immunotherapy. Specified time point: pre-treatment baseline. Profiling relied on immunoSEQ multiplex PCR, and the TCRdb table lists in-frame clones only, not all of them. The sample lists 15,000 to 20,000 clones, approximately 89% occurring once. The source material was blood, sampled from a patient treated with checkpoint blockade. Receptor source: a human donor with melanoma.

This clone was seen a single time. The rearrangement uses TRBV9 and TRBJ2-7, with 8 nucleotides matching TRBD2. The CDR3 runs to 14 residues. Trimming at V came to 0 bases and at J to 7 bases, leaving 6 bases not matched to a gene. Germline V gene data show CDR1 as SGDLS and CDR2 as YYNGEE. The CDR3 sequence is CASSVDGRAGEQYF. DNA for the CDR3: TGTGCCAGCAGCGTAGACGGGAGGGCGGGAGAGCAGTACTTC.

The chain is built from TRBV7-2 and TRBJ2-7; TRBD2 matches 7 bases. The V gene end was trimmed by 6 bases and the J gene end by 2 bases; junction bases not matched to a gene: 13. This CDR3 spans 16 amino acids. Germline V gene sequence: CDR1 SGHTA, CDR2 FQGNSA. The CDR3 DNA is TGTGCCAGCAGGCCCGGGGAGGGAGCGGAACCCTACGAGCAGTACTTC. Translating gives CASRPGEGAEPYEQYF.

The chain joins TRBV27 to TRBJ2-1; D might be TRBD2 (5 bases). CDR1 MNHEY and CDR2 SMNVEV come from the germline V gene (reference sequence). The CDR3 is 15 amino acids. The V and J ends lost 7 bases and 6 bases respectively, with 19 bases between them. CDR3 nucleotides: TGTGCCAGCAAACTACGGATGACTATCCCCAATGAGCAGTTCTTC. Residues: CASKLRMTIPNEQFF.

The chain combines TRBV6-5 with TRBJ2-5; D possibly corresponds to TRBD1 (5 bases). The V gene's germline CDR1 is MNHEY and CDR2 SVGAGI. CDR3 length: 15 residues. Trimming removed 0 bases from V and 5 bases from J, with 13 bases in between. CDR3 region: CASSYSAGIGETQYF. The CDR3 DNA sequence: TGTGCCAGCAGTTACTCTGCAGGGATTGGCGAGACCCAGTACTTC.

V gene TRBV6-1 combines with J gene TRBJ1-1; 10 bases map to TRBD1. The CDR3 contains 15 residues. CDR1 is MNHNS, CDR2 SASEGT, per germline. V gave up 4 bases and J gave up 4 bases; unmatched junction bases: 6. CDR3 in amino acids: CASSADRGASTEAFF. CDR3 bases: TGTGCCAGCAGTGCGGACAGGGGGGCGAGCACTGAAGCTTTCTTT.

The chain employs TRBV5-1 and TRBJ2-2; TRBD1 matches 10 bases. The junction had 8 bases not matched to a gene; V was cut back by 3 bases and J by 3 bases. The CDR3 consists of 17 residues. The V gene's germline CDR1 is SGHRS and CDR2 YFSETQ. This chain's CDR3 is CASSSYPGTGDTGELFF. CDR3 DNA sequence: TGCGCCAGCAGCTCGTACCCCGGGACAGGGGACACCGGGGAGCTGTTTTTT.

The rearrangement joins TRBV30 to TRBJ1-5; tentatively, D is TRBD1 (5 bases). This CDR3 is 13 amino acids long. From germline, CDR1 is GTSNPN and CDR2 SVGIG (reference sequence). The V and J ends lost 4 bases and 2 bases respectively, with 9 bases between them. The CDR3 sequence is CAWKSRGNQPQHF. The CDR3, as DNA: TGTGCCTGGAAATCCAGGGGCAATCAGCCCCAGCATTTT.

Only a few counts were recorded for this clone. The chain couples TRBV6-1 to TRBJ2-2, with a weak D call TRBD1 (5 bases). The CDR3 length is 15 residues. V was pared by 7 bases and J by 4 bases, with 16 bases between. CDR1 MNHNS and CDR2 SASEGT come from the germline V gene. The CDR3 here is CASTDTTQFTGELFF. CDR3 DNA sequence: TGTGCCAGCACGGACACCACACAATTCACCGGGGAGCTGTTTTTT.

The CDR3 is CASSLAGLTAYLAYEQYF. The CDR3 DNA is TGTGCCAGCAGCTTGGCGGGACTCACCGCCTATTTGGCCTACGAGCAGTACTTC. J is TRBJ2-7 and V is TRBV11-2; D is perhaps TRBD2 (6 bases). The CDR3 extends over 18 amino acids. Trimming stripped 3 bases from V and 2 bases from J, with 23 bases between. CDR1 SGHAT and CDR2 FQNNGV come from the germline V gene. The entire variable domain, with the rest obtained from reference TRBV11-2 and TRBJ2-7, is as follows: EAGVAQSPRYKIIEKRQSVAFWCNPISGHATLYWYQQILGQGPKLLIQFQNNGVVDDSQLPKDRFSAERLKGVDSTLKIQPAKLEDSAVYLCASSLAGLTAYLAYEQYFGPGTRLTVT.

This chain joins TRBV6-5 and TRBJ2-7; 7 bases match TRBD2. CDR1 and CDR2 (germline): MNHEY, SVGAGI. After removal of 0 bases from V and 3 bases from J, the junction contained 5 bases not matched to a gene. This CDR3 has 15 residues. The CDR3 bases are TGTGCCAGCAGTTACTCGGCTAGCGGTGGCTACGAGCAGTACTTC. Encoded protein: CASSYSASGGYEQYF.

The chain has TRBV30 and TRBJ2-3; D gene unclear. Trimming removed 3 bases from V and 6 bases from J, with 28 bases in between. This CDR3 is 18 amino acids long. The germline V gene encodes CDR1 GTSNPN and CDR2 SVGIG (reference sequence). CDR3 in amino acids: CAWSLPNLRMDPADTQYF. For the CDR3, the DNA is TGTGCCTGGAGCCTACCCAACCTCAGGATGGATCCTGCCGATACGCAGTATTTT.

This rearrangement joins TRBV7-6 to TRBJ1-2; a possible D gene is TRBD1 (5 bases). Germline-derived CDR1 and CDR2 are SGHVS and FNYEAQ. V dropped 5 bases and J dropped 7 bases, with 20 bases sitting between them. The length of the CDR3 is 15 residues. CDR3 in DNA: TGTGCCAGCAGCCAAAACGAGAGGGGATCGGGTGGCTACACCTTC. It codes for CASSQNERGSGGYTF.

J is TRBJ2-1 and V is TRBV7-6, with no clear D. Germline lookup yields CDR1 SGHVS and CDR2 FNYEAQ. The CDR3 covers 15 residues. V was cut by 1 base and J by 7 bases, with 14 bases left in between. The CDR3 loop reads CASSLVGPEGNEQFF. The CDR3 DNA reads as TGTGCCAGCAGCTTAGTTGGGCCGGAAGGAAATGAGCAGTTCTTC.

The chain combines TRBV2 with TRBJ1-5, with a tentative D call TRBD1 (5 bases). In germline, CDR1 is SNHLY, CDR2 FYNNEI. The V end was cut by 6 bases, the J end by 3 bases, with 9 bases between. CDR3 length: 13 residues. Here the CDR3 DNA reads TGTGCCAGCAGAGAACAGGACAATCAGCCCCAGCATTTT. This translates into CASREQDNQPQHF.

The CDR3 coding sequence is TGTGCCAGCAGCGTGTCGTGGGGAGGACAGGGGAATGAAAAACTGTTTTTT. This gives the protein CASSVSWGGQGNEKLFF. The V and J genes are TRBV9 and TRBJ1-4, with 9 bases lining up with TRBD1. Germline V gene lookup returns CDR1 SGDLS and CDR2 YYNGEE. The V segment lost 2 bases and the J segment 5 bases; nucleotides outside the gene matches: 10. The CDR3 has 17 amino acids.

The genes are TRBV19 and TRBJ2-7; D gene uncertain. Between the trimmed V and J ends, which lost 6 bases and 6 bases, there was a span of 12 bases. Germline V CDR1 and CDR2: LNHDA, SQIVND (reference sequence). This CDR3 comprises 12 residues. This CDR3 is CASSQDRGEQYF. CDR3 sequence (DNA): TGTGCCAGTAGCCAAGACCGAGGCGAGCAGTACTTC.

The chain links TRBV30 to TRBJ1-1, with D hard to call. The CDR3 is 10 residues long. Trimming removed 4 bases at V and 10 bases at J, with 10 bases between. Germline assignment: CDR1 GTSNPN and CDR2 SVGIG (reference sequence). The CDR3 nucleotides read TGTGCCTGGATTGGGATGGTAGCTTTCTTT. Translating it yields CAWIGMVAFF.

The chain joins TRBV9 to TRBJ2-1; maybe TRBD1 (5 bases). CDR3 length: 15 residues. Trimming took off 3 bases at V and 6 bases at J, with 16 bases between the two ends. The germline CDR1 and CDR2 sequences are SGDLS and YYNGEE. In nucleotides, the CDR3 is TGTGCCAGCAGCGCCAGGACAACTCTAGGCAATGAGCAGTTCTTC. It is translated as CASSARTTLGNEQFF.

This clone was counted only a few times. The chain carries TRBV19 and TRBJ1-1; no clear D gene. V lost 8 bases and J 5 bases, leaving 9 bases between the germline ends. This CDR3 region has 11 residues. Germline lookup yields CDR1 LNHDA and CDR2 SQIVND (reference sequence). CDR3 sequence: CASQTGTEAFF. In DNA form, the CDR3 reads TGTGCCAGTCAAACCGGGACTGAAGCTTTCTTT.

The CDR3 loop is CASSRGVYESSYNSPLHF. The CDR3 nucleotides are TGTGCCAGCAGCCGAGGAGTATACGAGTCCTCCTATAATTCACCCCTCCACTTT. The J gene is TRBJ1-6, the V gene TRBV4-2; unclear D gene. The ends were cut back, 4 bases at V and 0 bases at J, with 16 bases in the middle. CDR3 length equals 18 residues. The germline V gene encodes CDR1 LGHNA and CDR2 YNFKEQ.

The chain combines TRBV11-2 with TRBJ2-7; 7 nucleotides match TRBD2. Looked up from germline, CDR1 is SGHAT and CDR2 is FQNNGV. The CDR3 contains 13 residues. V dropped 5 bases and J dropped 6; count of bases not matched to a gene: 7. CDR3 protein: CASSPGLEREQYF. The CDR3 nucleotides are TGTGCCAGCAGCCCTGGACTAGAGCGCGAGCAGTACTTC.

The chain combines TRBV19 with TRBJ1-1; 8 nucleotides line up with TRBD1. J gave up 4 bases and V 1 base, and 14 bases lay outside the gene matches. The CDR3 loop spans 18 amino acids. The germline V gene encodes CDR1 LNHDA and CDR2 SQIVND (reference sequence). The CDR3 spells CASSIGWVTGGTGTEAFF. CDR3 in DNA: TGTGCCAGTAGTATAGGTTGGGTAACAGGGGGTACCGGCACTGAAGCTTTCTTT.

V and J are TRBV14 and TRBJ2-2, with D possibly being TRBD1 (6 bases). The germline CDR1 and CDR2 sequences are SGHDN and FVKESK. This CDR3 spans 16 amino acids. Trimming took off 8 bases at V and 5 bases at J, with 21 bases between the two ends. In DNA, the CDR3 is TGTGCCAGCGGCGCAACAGGGCTCGGTAGGACCGGGGAGCTGTTTTTT. It is translated as CASGATGLGRTGELFF.

The V gene is TRBV13, the J gene TRBJ2-7, with D perhaps matching TRBD1 or TRBD2 (5 bases each). The CDR3 has 15 amino acids. CDR1 is PRHDT, CDR2 FYEKMQ, per germline (reference sequence). Trimming removed 4 bases at V and 5 bases at J, with 18 bases between. The CDR3 bases are TGTGCCAGCAGCTCACGGGGCACAAAAGGCAACGAGCAGTACTTC. Protein product: CASSSRGTKGNEQYF.

The J gene is TRBJ1-1, the V gene TRBV7-6, with a possible D match to TRBD1 (6 bases). Germline lookup yields CDR1 SGHVS and CDR2 FNYEAQ. CDR3 length: 15 amino acids. With 2 bases removed from V and 4 bases from J, the gap between germline ends came to 14 bases. The CDR3 region has the DNA TGTGCCAGCAGCTTACAACAGGGCGGGGGCACTGAAGCTTTCTTT. Translated, it gives CASSLQQGGGTEAFF.

This chain joins TRBV27 and TRBJ2-7; D is possibly TRBD1 (5 bases). Trimming pared 0 bases from V and 2 bases from J, leaving 23 bases between. Germline V gene lookup returns CDR1 MNHEY and CDR2 SMNVEV (reference sequence). This CDR3 has 19 residues. The CDR3 loop reads CASSLSPPWGSPPTYEQYF. For the CDR3, the DNA is TGTGCCAGCAGTTTATCCCCGCCATGGGGCAGTCCTCCCACCTACGAGCAGTACTTC.

The chain recombines TRBV7-2 with TRBJ2-7; 13 bases are a match to TRBD2. CDR3 length equals 16 residues. Germline V gene data show CDR1 as SGHTA and CDR2 as FQGNSA. V lost 5 bases, J lost 0 bases, and 4 bases stayed unmatched. CDR3 amino acids: CASSAGLAGSSYEQYF. The CDR3 DNA follows: TGTGCCAGCAGCGCGGGACTAGCGGGGAGCTCCTACGAGCAGTACTTC.